This passage covers 31 T cell receptor beta chains from one sample sequenced in a study of regulatory dendritic cells for organ transplantation. Here immunoSEQ multiplex PCR was the method, and the copy in TCRdb shows in-frame clones only, minus some. This sample has under 40,000 clones; 80% to 95% occur once, and the top ten carry over 0.095%. The sequencing input was naive CD8+ T cells from blood. The sample's subset: CD45RA+ naive T cells. These receptor sequences come from a human donor in good health.

The V and J genes are TRBV27 and TRBJ1-1; 8 nucleotides match TRBD1. This CDR3 is 14 amino acids long. Germline trimming cut 7 bases from V and 2 bases from J; bases unmatched to any gene: 6. From germline, CDR1 is MNHEY and CDR2 SMNVEV (reference sequence). CDR3 DNA sequence: TGTGCCAGCAAGACAGGGGCCACTAACACTGAAGCTTTCTTT. It codes for CASKTGATNTEAFF.

J is TRBJ1-2 and V is TRBV19; D is ambiguous. The CDR3 has 15 amino acids. Trimming took off 5 bases at V and 8 bases at J, with 21 bases between the two ends. The germline CDR1 and CDR2 sequences are LNHDA and SQIVND (reference sequence). CDR3 nucleotides: TGTGCCAGTAGTCGTTACTCTGCCATCCGTGAGGGCTACACCTTC. This gives the protein CASSRYSAIREGYTF.

V gene TRBV4-3 combines with J gene TRBJ1-4; D may be TRBD1 (5 bases). The V and J ends lost 3 bases and 8 bases respectively, with 10 bases between them. CDR3 size: 13 residues. From germline, CDR1 is LGHNA and CDR2 YSLEER. In DNA form, the CDR3 reads TGCGCCAGCAGCCATTGGGGGAACGAAAAACTGTTTTTT. Translated, it gives CASSHWGNEKLFF.

The chain carries TRBV5-6 and TRBJ2-1; D is tentatively TRBD1 or TRBD2 (5 bases each). The germline V and J ends were trimmed by 4 bases and 4 bases, with 12 bases remaining between them. The CDR3 spans 14 residues. CDR1 and CDR2 (germline): SGHDT, YYEEEE. CDR3 region: CASSERDGYNEQFF. The CDR3 region has the DNA TGTGCCAGCAGCGAGAGGGACGGTTACAATGAGCAGTTCTTC.

The gene calls are TRBV9 and TRBJ2-3; D gene ambiguous. The V and J ends lost 0 bases and 2 bases respectively, with 7 bases between them. Germline V gene sequence: CDR1 SGDLS, CDR2 YYNGEE. The CDR3 sequence is 14 residues long. DNA for the CDR3: TGTGCCAGCAGCGTAGGCAGAATCACAGATACGCAGTATTTT. Translating gives CASSVGRITDTQYF.

The chain combines TRBV19 with TRBJ1-2, with D tentatively TRBD1 (6 bases). The CDR3 loop spans 15 amino acids. The V end lost 5 bases, the J end lost 4 bases, and 17 bases lay between the germline ends. Germline V gene lookup returns CDR1 LNHDA and CDR2 SQIVND (reference sequence). This CDR3 reads CASSPRDNHPYGYTF. The CDR3 DNA follows: TGTGCCAGTAGTCCCCGGGACAACCATCCCTATGGCTACACCTTC.

This rearrangement joins TRBV5-6 to TRBJ1-5; possible D gene TRBD1, 5 bases. V was clipped by 4 bases and J by 1 base, with 15 bases between them. Germline CDR1 and CDR2: SGHDT and YYEEEE. The CDR3 extends over 16 amino acids. The CDR3 DNA follows: TGTGCCAGCAGCCGCCGAACAGACAGAAGCAATCAGCCCCAGCATTTT. Translated, it gives CASSRRTDRSNQPQHF.

The V call is TRBV7-8, the J call TRBJ2-1, with a possible D match to TRBD2 (5 bases). V lost 8 bases and J lost 8, with 7 bases in between. Germline V gives CDR1 SGHVS, CDR2 FQNEAQ. The CDR3 loop spans 10 amino acids. CDR3 sequence reads: CASGLDEQFF. In DNA, the CDR3 is TGTGCCAGCGGACTGGATGAGCAGTTCTTC. Filled out from reference TRBV7-8 and TRBJ2-1, the complete variable domain reads GAGVSQSPRYKVAKRGQDVALRCDPISGHVSLFWYQQALGQGPEFLTYFQNEAQLDKSGLPSDRFFAERPEGSVSTLKIQRTQQEDSAVYLCASGLDEQFFGPGTRLTVL.

V gene TRBV7-9 combines with J gene TRBJ1-5; D gene ambiguous. Germline CDR1 reads SEHNR; CDR2 reads FQNEAQ (reference sequence). V was clipped by 8 bases and J by 3 bases, with 11 bases between them. The CDR3 extends over 13 amino acids. This CDR3 is CASSSAVNQPQHF. For the CDR3, the DNA is TGTGCCAGCTCATCGGCAGTCAATCAGCCCCAGCATTTT.

The genes are TRBV9 and TRBJ2-3, with a tentative D call TRBD2 (6 bases). The CDR3 is made up of 13 amino acids. Germline V gene sequence: CDR1 SGDLS, CDR2 YYNGEE. Trimming took 0 bases from V and 6 from J, leaving 8 bases between them. In DNA form, the CDR3 reads TGTGCCAGCAGCGTAGGGGACTGGGATACGCAGTATTTT. It translates to CASSVGDWDTQYF.

The chain combines TRBV29-1 with TRBJ2-1; D gene ambiguous. Deletions cut 5 bases from V and 1 base from J, with 6 bases between. The CDR3 is 12 amino acids. Germline lookup yields CDR1 SQVTM and CDR2 ANQGSEA. CDR3 amino acids: CSVFRSYNEQFF. CDR3 bases: TGCAGCGTTTTTCGTTCCTACAATGAGCAGTTCTTC.

V and J are TRBV27 and TRBJ2-7, with TRBD1 as a possible D gene (6 bases). Germline CDR1 MNHEY, CDR2 SMNVEV (reference sequence). The CDR3 sequence is 13 residues long. The germline V and J ends were trimmed by 3 bases and 2 bases, with 8 bases remaining between them. The CDR3 DNA reads TGTGCCAGCAGTTTTGGACAGACCTACGAGCAGTACTTC. The encoded protein is CASSFGQTYEQYF.

This chain uses TRBV9 with TRBJ2-7; 10 nucleotides agree with TRBD1. V shed 2 bases and J 5 bases; nucleotides not matched to a gene: 4. Germline V gene data show CDR1 as SGDLS and CDR2 as YYNGEE. This CDR3 comprises 14 residues. CDR3 sequence: CASSVGTGVNEQYF. The CDR3 region has the DNA TGTGCCAGCAGCGTTGGGACAGGGGTCAACGAGCAGTACTTC.

The chain's CDR3 is CASSPDFDTQYF. The CDR3 nucleotides are TGTGCCAGCAGTCCCGATTTTGATACGCAGTATTTT. V is TRBV6-5 and J is TRBJ2-3, with unresolved D. Deletions cut 5 bases from V and 6 bases from J, with 9 bases between. The CDR3 length is 12 residues. CDR1 and CDR2 (germline): MNHEY, SVGAGI.

The chain has TRBV6-5 and TRBJ2-3, with 12 bases aligning to TRBD2. In germline, CDR1 is MNHEY, CDR2 SVGAGI. The CDR3 runs 16 residues. V trimming: 4 bases; J trimming: 3 bases; junction bases outside the gene matches: 5. In DNA, the CDR3 is TGTGCCAGCAGTTGGCAACTAGCGGGAGGTACAGATACGCAGTATTTT. Its protein is CASSWQLAGGTDTQYF.

This clone was counted once. This chain connects TRBV19 to TRBJ1-2, with D possibly matching TRBD1 (5 bases). The CDR3 consists of 13 residues. The V end was cut by 5 bases, the J end by 4 bases, with 11 bases between. Germline V gene data show CDR1 as LNHDA and CDR2 as SQIVND (reference sequence). The CDR3 spells CASSSRASYGYTF. The CDR3 DNA is TGTGCCAGTAGTTCCAGGGCCTCCTATGGCTACACCTTC.

The chain couples TRBV9 to TRBJ2-3; 10 nucleotides line up with TRBD2. Germline CDR1 is SGDLS and CDR2 is YYNGEE. This CDR3 contains 16 residues. V lost 3 bases and J lost 2; bases outside the gene matches: 6. This chain's CDR3 is CASSERTSGFTDTQYF. The CDR3 region has the DNA TGTGCCAGCAGCGAGAGGACTAGCGGTTTCACAGATACGCAGTATTTT.

This rearrangement joins TRBV4-2 to TRBJ1-2; 10 bases fit TRBD1. V lost 5 bases, J lost 4 bases, and 13 bases stayed unmatched. This CDR3 is 17 amino acids long. Germline V gene data show CDR1 as LGHNA and CDR2 as YNFKEQ. DNA of the CDR3: TGTGCCAGCAGCATATTGGGGGACAGGGGATTTAGCTATGGCTACACCTTC. Amino acid sequence: CASSILGDRGFSYGYTF.

The V and J genes are TRBV14 and TRBJ2-3; TRBD2 matches 15 bases. The V and J ends lost 2 bases and 8 bases, in that order; junction bases with no gene match: 8. CDR3 length: 17 amino acids. CDR1 SGHDN and CDR2 FVKESK come from the germline V gene. The CDR3 sequence is CASSQWGLAGGQGTQYF. The CDR3 DNA follows: TGTGCCAGCAGCCAATGGGGACTAGCGGGGGGCCAAGGTACGCAGTATTTT.

The chain employs TRBV16 and TRBJ2-7; D not certain. Trimming took 0 bases from V and 4 from J, leaving 13 bases between them. CDR3 size: 15 residues. From germline, CDR1 is KGHSY and CDR2 FQNENV. CDR3 bases: TGTGCCAGCAGCCAATCGAGACTTCCTATTTACGAGCAGTACTTC. Translation: CASSQSRLPIYEQYF. Drawing the rest from reference TRBV16 and TRBJ2-7, the complete variable domain is GEEVAQTPKHLVRGEGQKAKLYCAPIKGHSYVFWYQQVLKNEFKFLISFQNENVFDETGMPKERFSAKCLPNSPCSLEIQATKLEDSAVYFCASSQSRLPIYEQYFGPGTRLTVT.

The V gene is TRBV29-1, the J gene TRBJ1-2; D unresolved. V dropped 2 bases and J dropped 2 bases, with 9 bases sitting between them. The CDR3 is made up of 13 amino acids. Germline V gene sequence: CDR1 SQVTM, CDR2 ANQGSEA. CDR3 in DNA: TGCAGCGTTGAAAGGGTGGGGAACTATGGCTACACCTTC. Translated: CSVERVGNYGYTF.

V usage is TRBV30 and J usage is TRBJ2-7, with D possibly TRBD2 on 5 matching bases. CDR1 is GTSNPN, CDR2 SVGIG, per germline (reference sequence). V lost 1 base to trimming and J lost 4 bases, with 17 bases between them. This CDR3 contains 15 residues. CDR3 loop: CAWSGSPGILYEQYF. CDR3 DNA sequence: TGTGCCTGGAGTGGTTCCCCGGGGATACTGTACGAGCAGTACTTC.

V and J are TRBV27 and TRBJ1-2; a possible D gene is TRBD1 (6 bases). Germline CDR1 is MNHEY and CDR2 is SMNVEV (reference sequence). V shed 6 bases and J shed 6 bases, with 14 bases lying between them. This CDR3 has 13 residues. CDR3 amino acids: CASSPQGGDGYTF. As DNA, the CDR3 is TGTGCCAGCAGCCCACAGGGAGGTGATGGCTACACCTTC.

The V and J genes are TRBV27 and TRBJ2-1; TRBD2 might be the D (7 bases). This CDR3 is 15 amino acids long. V was clipped by 3 bases and J by 4 bases, with 13 bases between them. The germline V gene encodes CDR1 MNHEY and CDR2 SMNVEV (reference sequence). The CDR3 nucleotides read TGTGCCAGCAGTTTGGGGGGGGCGAGGTACAATGAGCAGTTCTTC. Translated, it gives CASSLGGARYNEQFF.

The chain employs TRBV21-1 and TRBJ2-7; the D call of TRBD2 is as the table states it, not checked on the DNA. TRBV21-1 constitutes a pseudogene. This CDR3 is 16 amino acids long. The CDR3: CASSKGRAPGTNEQYF. In DNA, the CDR3 is TGTGCCAGCAGCAAAGGGAGGGCCCCAGGAACGAACGAGCAGTACTTC.

Comments on this clone: One end of the junction varies from germline; a read error may be responsible. The gene calls are TRBV2 and TRBJ2-7, with TRBD2 identical over 9 bases. CDR3 length: 15 residues. Germline V gives CDR1 SNHLY, CDR2 FYNNEI. CDR3 region: CASSESAGGLYGQYF. CDR3 DNA sequence: TGTGCCAGCAGTGAGTCGGCGGGAGGGCTATACGGGCAGTACTTC.

The rearrangement uses TRBV13 and TRBJ2-2; 7 bases align to TRBD2. The CDR3 length is 17 residues. CDR1 and CDR2 from the germline V gene are PRHDT and FYEKMQ (reference sequence). V lost 2 bases, J lost 3 bases, and 9 bases stayed unmatched. CDR3 amino acids: CASSLTPAGTHTGELFF. The DNA of the CDR3 is TGTGCCAGCAGCTTAACGCCAGCGGGAACCCACACCGGGGAGCTGTTTTTT.

The rearrangement links TRBV5-6 to TRBJ2-2; D not resolved. Per germline, CDR1 SGHDT and CDR2 YYEEEE. The length of the CDR3 is 13 residues. The V end was cut by 2 bases, the J end by 3 bases, with 5 bases between. In DNA form, the CDR3 reads TGTGCCAGCAGCTTACGACACACCGGGGAGCTGTTTTTT. It yields the protein CASSLRHTGELFF. The full variable domain, with the rest looked up from reference TRBV5-6 and TRBJ2-2, is DAGVTQSPTHLIKTRGQQVTLRCSPKSGHDTVSWYQQALGQGPQFIFQYYEEEERQRGNFPDRFSGHQFPNYSSELNVNALLLGDSALYLCASSLRHTGELFFGEGSRLTVL.

V gene TRBV9 combines with J gene TRBJ2-2, with D perhaps TRBD1 (5 bases). The CDR3 extends over 16 amino acids. Germline V CDR1 and CDR2: SGDLS, YYNGEE. V lost 0 bases to trimming and J lost 7 bases, with 16 bases between them. The CDR3 coding sequence is TGTGCCAGCAGCGTAGGGTTGGGGCAGGCGGACGGGGAGCTGTTTTTT. Translating gives CASSVGLGQADGELFF.

This chain connects TRBV30 to TRBJ2-7; perhaps D is TRBD1 or TRBD2 (5 bases each). The germline V gene has CDR1 GTSNPN and CDR2 SVGIG (reference sequence). There are 14 residues in the CDR3. V lost 2 bases and J lost 10, with 21 bases in between. In nucleotides, the CDR3 is TGTGCCTGGAGTTTGTTAGGGGCTGGGGACGGCCAGTACTTC. Translation gives CAWSLLGAGDGQYF. Full variable domain (rest looked up from reference TRBV30 and TRBJ2-7): SQTIHQWPATLVQPVGSPLSLECTVEGTSNPNLYWYRQAAGRGLQLLFYSVGIGQISSEVPQNLSASRPQDRQFILSSKKLLLSDSGFYLCAWSLLGAGDGQYFGPGTRLTVT.

The genes are TRBV2 and TRBJ2-6; D gene ambiguous. CDR1 and CDR2 from the germline V gene are SNHLY and FYNNEI. V was cut by 7 bases and J by 4 bases, with 5 bases left in between. The CDR3 has 12 residues. The CDR3 spells CASKLGANVLTF. In nucleotides, the CDR3 is TGTGCCAGCAAGTTAGGGGCCAACGTCCTGACTTTC.